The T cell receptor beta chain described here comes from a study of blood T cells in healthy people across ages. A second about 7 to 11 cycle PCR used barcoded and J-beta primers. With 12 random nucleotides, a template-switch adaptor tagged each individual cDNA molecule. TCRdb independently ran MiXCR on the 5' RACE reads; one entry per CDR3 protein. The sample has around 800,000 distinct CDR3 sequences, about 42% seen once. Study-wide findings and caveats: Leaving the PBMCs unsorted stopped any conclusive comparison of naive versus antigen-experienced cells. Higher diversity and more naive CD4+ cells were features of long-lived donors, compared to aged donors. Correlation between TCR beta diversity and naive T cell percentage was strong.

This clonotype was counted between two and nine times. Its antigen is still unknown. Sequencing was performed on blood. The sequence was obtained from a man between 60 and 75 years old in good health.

CDR3 loop: CASSQSGYNSPLHF. The CDR3 nucleotides read TGTGCCAGCAGCCAATCAGGTTATAATTCACCCCTCCACTTT. The V gene is TRBV16, the J gene TRBJ1-6; no clear D gene. CDR3 length: 14 residues. Germline CDR1 KGHSY, CDR2 FQNENV. Trimming pared 0 bases from V and 4 bases from J, leaving 4 bases between. Variable domain in full (rest from reference TRBV16 and TRBJ1-6): GEEVAQTPKHLVRGEGQKAKLYCAPIKGHSYVFWYQQVLKNEFKFLISFQNENVFDETGMPKERFSAKCLPNSPCSLEIQATKLEDSAVYFCASSQSGYNSPLHFGNGTRLTVT.